Listed below are T cell receptor beta chains from one sample, sequenced in a study of T cells in Graves' hyperthyroidism and ophthalmopathy. TCRdb reprocessed the multiplex PCR reads with MiXCR, giving one entry per CDR3 protein. The data show 250,000 or so distinct CDR3 sequences, around 15% seen once. The source material was blood. The receptors originated from a woman aged 45-65 years with Graves' hyperthyroidism that later progressed to Graves' ophthalmopathy. The CDR3 runs from the conserved cysteine through the conserved F or W. A D gene is named only where the DNA matches it firmly. Not every row has a clone size; where given, it reads once, few, many or a size class.

V gene: TRBV5-1
D gene: NA
clone size: few
J gene: TRBJ2-3
CDR3 protein: CASSLERTTDTQYF
CDR3 DNA: TGCGCCAGCAGCTTGGAACGAACCACAGATACGCAGTATTTT

V gene: TRBV10-3
D gene: NA
clone size: NA
J gene: TRBJ1-6
CDR3 protein: CAISEVPKNSPLHF
CDR3 DNA: TGTGCCATCAGTGAGGTGCCAAAAAATTCACCCCTCCACTTT

V gene: TRBV29-1
D gene: TRBD1
clone size: few
J gene: TRBJ2-7
CDR3 protein: CSVHISGGPYEQYF
CDR3 DNA: TGCAGCGTCCACATTTCAGGGGGTCCCTACGAGCAGTACTTC

V gene: TRBV25-1
D gene: TRBD2
clone size: many
J gene: TRBJ2-1
CDR3 protein: CASSRGFSSGRVHNEQFF
CDR3 DNA: TGTGCCAGCTCGAGGGGGTTTTCTAGCGGGAGGGTCCACAATGAGCAGTTCTTC

V gene: TRBV20-1
D gene: TRBD2
clone size: few
J gene: TRBJ2-7
CDR3 protein: CSARDPSLSSGDSYEQYF
CDR3 DNA: TGCAGTGCTAGAGATCCTTCCTTATCTAGCGGAGATTCCTACGAGCAGTACTTC

V gene: TRBV20-1
D gene: NA
clone size: many
J gene: TRBJ2-7
CDR3 protein: CSARPGVSYEQYF
CDR3 DNA: TGCAGTGCCAGACCCGGTGTCTCCTACGAGCAGTACTTC

V gene: TRBV20-1
D gene: TRBD2
clone size: many
J gene: TRBJ2-3
CDR3 protein: CSATLLGGRARDTQYF
CDR3 DNA: TGCAGTGCTACCCTATTGGGCGGGAGGGCCAGGGATACGCAGTATTTT

V gene: TRBV6-1
D gene: TRBD1
clone size: few
J gene: TRBJ1-1
CDR3 protein: CASTRDREEAFF
CDR3 DNA: TGTGCCAGCACCCGGGACAGGGAAGAAGCTTTCTTT

V gene: TRBV5-1
D gene: TRBD2
clone size: NA
J gene: TRBJ2-7
CDR3 protein: CASSLPAQAGDSEQYF
CDR3 DNA: TGCGCCAGCAGCTTGCCTGCACAAGCGGGAGATAGCGAGCAGTACTTC

V gene: TRBV18
D gene: TRBD2
clone size: many
J gene: TRBJ2-3
CDR3 protein: CASSPPRTSLSVDTQYF
CDR3 DNA: TGTGCCAGCTCACCACCGAGGACTAGCCTTAGTGTGGATACGCAGTATTTT

V gene: TRBV6-1
D gene: NA
clone size: many
J gene: TRBJ1-5
CDR3 protein: CASSPGRTNQPQHF
CDR3 DNA: TGTGCCAGCAGCCCGGGACGGACAAATCAGCCCCAGCATTTT